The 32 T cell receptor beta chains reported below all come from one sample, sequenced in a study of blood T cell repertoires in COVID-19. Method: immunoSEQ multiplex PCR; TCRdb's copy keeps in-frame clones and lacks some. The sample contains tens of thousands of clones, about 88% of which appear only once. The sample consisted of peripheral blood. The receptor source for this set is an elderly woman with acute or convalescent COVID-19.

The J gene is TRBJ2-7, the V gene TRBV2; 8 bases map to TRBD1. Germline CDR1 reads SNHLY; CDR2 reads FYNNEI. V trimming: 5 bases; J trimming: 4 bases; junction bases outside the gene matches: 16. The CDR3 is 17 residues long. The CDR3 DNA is TGTGCCAGCAGTAAACAATCGGGACAGGTCCTCGGGTACGAGCAGTACTTC. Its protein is CASSKQSGQVLGYEQYF.

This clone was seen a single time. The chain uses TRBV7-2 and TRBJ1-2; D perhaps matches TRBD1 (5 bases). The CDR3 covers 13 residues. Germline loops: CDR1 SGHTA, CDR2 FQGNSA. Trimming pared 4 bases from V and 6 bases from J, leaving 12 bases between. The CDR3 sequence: CASSYRTTHGYTF. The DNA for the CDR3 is TGTGCCAGCAGCTACCGGACAACCCATGGCTACACCTTC.

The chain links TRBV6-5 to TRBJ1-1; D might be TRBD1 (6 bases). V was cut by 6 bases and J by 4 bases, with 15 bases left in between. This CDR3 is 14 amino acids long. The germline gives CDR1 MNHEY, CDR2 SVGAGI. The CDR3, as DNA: TGTGCCAGCAGGCCCACAGGGTCTGGCACTGAAGCTTTCTTT. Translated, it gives CASRPTGSGTEAFF.

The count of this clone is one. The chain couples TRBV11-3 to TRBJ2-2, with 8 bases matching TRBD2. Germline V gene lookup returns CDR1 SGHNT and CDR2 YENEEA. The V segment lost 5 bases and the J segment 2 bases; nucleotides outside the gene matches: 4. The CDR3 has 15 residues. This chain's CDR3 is CASSPRGANTGELFF. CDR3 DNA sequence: TGTGCCAGCAGCCCGCGGGGGGCCAACACCGGGGAGCTGTTTTTT.

This CDR3 is CASADRVGTEAFF. The CDR3 DNA sequence: TGTGCCAGCGCCGACAGGGTCGGGACTGAAGCTTTCTTT. The chain is built from TRBV5-4 and TRBJ1-1; 7 bases align to TRBD1. The CDR3 contains 13 residues. J gave up 5 bases and V 7 bases, and 8 bases lay outside the gene matches. Germline V CDR1 and CDR2: SGHNT, YYREEE (reference sequence).

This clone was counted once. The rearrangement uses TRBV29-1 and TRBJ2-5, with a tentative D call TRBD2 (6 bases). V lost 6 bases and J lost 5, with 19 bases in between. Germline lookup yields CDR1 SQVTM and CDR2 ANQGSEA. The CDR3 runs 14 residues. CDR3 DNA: TGCAGCGTCCGTCGGGGGTCAGGGTGGGAGACCCAGTACTTC. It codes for CSVRRGSGWETQYF.

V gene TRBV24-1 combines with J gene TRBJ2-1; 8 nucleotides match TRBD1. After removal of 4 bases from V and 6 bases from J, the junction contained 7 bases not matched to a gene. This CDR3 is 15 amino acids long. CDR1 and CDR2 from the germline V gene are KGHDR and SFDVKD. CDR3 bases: TGTGCCACCAGTGAACACGGACAGGGTGTCAATGAGCAGTTCTTC. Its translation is CATSEHGQGVNEQFF.

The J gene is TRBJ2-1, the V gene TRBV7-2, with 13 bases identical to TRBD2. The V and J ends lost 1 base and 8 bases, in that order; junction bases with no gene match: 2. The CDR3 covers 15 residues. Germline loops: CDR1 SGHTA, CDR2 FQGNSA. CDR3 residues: CASSLVTSGRYEQFF. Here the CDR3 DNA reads TGTGCCAGCAGCTTAGTGACTAGCGGGAGGTATGAGCAGTTCTTC.

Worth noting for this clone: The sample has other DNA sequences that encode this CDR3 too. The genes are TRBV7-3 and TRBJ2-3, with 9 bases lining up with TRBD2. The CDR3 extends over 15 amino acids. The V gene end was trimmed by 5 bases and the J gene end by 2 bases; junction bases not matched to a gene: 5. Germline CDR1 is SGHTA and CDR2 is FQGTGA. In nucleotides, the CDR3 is TGTGCCAGCAGCCTGAGCGGGGGGCTCACAGATACGCAGTATTTT. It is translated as CASSLSGGLTDTQYF.

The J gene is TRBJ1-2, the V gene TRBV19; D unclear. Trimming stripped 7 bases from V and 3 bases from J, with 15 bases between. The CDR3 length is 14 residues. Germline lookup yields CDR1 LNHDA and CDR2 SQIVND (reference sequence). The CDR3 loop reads CASTTTGSYYGYTF. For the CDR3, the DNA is TGTGCCAGTACTACCACCGGGTCTTACTATGGCTACACCTTC.

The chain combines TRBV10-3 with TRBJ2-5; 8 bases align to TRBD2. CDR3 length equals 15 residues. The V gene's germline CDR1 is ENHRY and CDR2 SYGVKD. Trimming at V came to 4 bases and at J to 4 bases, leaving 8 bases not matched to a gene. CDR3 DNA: TGTGCCATCAGTGTTTTTAGCGGGATGGGAGAGACCCAGTACTTC. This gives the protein CAISVFSGMGETQYF.

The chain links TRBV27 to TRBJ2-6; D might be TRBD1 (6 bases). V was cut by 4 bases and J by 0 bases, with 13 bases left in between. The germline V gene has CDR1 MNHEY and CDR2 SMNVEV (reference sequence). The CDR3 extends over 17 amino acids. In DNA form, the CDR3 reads TGTGCCAGCAGTTCCTCGACAGGCCTCTCTGGGGCCAACGTCCTGACTTTC. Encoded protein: CASSSSTGLSGANVLTF.

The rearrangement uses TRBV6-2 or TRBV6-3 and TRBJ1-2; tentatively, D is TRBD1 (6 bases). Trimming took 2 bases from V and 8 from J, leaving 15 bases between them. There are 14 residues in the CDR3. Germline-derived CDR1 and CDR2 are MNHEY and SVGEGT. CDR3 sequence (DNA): TGTGCCAGCAGTTACGGCGCAGGGGCACAGGGCTACACCTTC. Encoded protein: CASSYGAGAQGYTF.

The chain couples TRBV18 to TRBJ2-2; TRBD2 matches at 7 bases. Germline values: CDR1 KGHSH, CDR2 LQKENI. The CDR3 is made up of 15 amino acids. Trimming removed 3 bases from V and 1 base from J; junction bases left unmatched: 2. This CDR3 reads CASSPLAVNTGELFF. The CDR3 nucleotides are TGTGCCAGCTCACCGCTAGCGGTGAACACCGGGGAGCTGTTTTTT.

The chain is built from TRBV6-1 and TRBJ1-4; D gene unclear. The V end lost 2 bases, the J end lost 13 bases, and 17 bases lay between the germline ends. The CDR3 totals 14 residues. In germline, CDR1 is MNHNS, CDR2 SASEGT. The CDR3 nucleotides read TGTGCCAGCAGTGAAAGGGAGAGAATGAAAAGACTGTTTTTT. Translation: CASSERERMKRLFF.

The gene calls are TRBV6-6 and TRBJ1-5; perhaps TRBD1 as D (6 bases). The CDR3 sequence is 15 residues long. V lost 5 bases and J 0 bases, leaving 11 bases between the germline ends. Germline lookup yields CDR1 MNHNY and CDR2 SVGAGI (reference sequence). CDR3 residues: CASSIGGYSNQPQHF. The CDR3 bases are TGTGCCAGCAGTATAGGGGGTTATAGCAATCAGCCCCAGCATTTT.

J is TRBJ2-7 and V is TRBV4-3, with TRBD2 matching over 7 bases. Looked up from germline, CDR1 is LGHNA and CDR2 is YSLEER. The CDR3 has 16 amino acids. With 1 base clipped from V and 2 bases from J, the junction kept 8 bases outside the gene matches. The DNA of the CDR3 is TGCGCCAGCAGCCAAGTCCAAGCGGGGTACACCTACGAGCAGTACTTC. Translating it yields CASSQVQAGYTYEQYF.

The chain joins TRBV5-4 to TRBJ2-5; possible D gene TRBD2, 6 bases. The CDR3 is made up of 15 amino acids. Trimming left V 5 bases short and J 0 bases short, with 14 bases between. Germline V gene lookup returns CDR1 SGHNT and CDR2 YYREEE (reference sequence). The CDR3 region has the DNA TGTGCCAGCAGGTCGGGGCTAGCGAACCAAGAGACCCAGTACTTC. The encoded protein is CASRSGLANQETQYF.

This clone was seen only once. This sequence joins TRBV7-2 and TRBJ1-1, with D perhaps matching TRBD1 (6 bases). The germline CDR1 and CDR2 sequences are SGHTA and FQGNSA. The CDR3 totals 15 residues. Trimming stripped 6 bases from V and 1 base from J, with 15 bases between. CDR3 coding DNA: TGTGCCAGCAGACCCCAGGGGTACAGGAACACTGAAGCTTTCTTT. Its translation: CASRPQGYRNTEAFF.

The chain's CDR3 is CASSRTGTGISGELFF. The CDR3 bases are TGTGCCAGCAGCCGTACCGGGACAGGGATTTCCGGGGAGCTGTTTTTT. This sequence joins TRBV7-2 and TRBJ2-2; 9 nucleotides align to TRBD1. CDR1 is SGHTA and CDR2 is FQGNSA in the germline V gene. This CDR3 is built from 16 residues. J was trimmed by 6 bases and V by 5 bases; bases with no gene match: 10.

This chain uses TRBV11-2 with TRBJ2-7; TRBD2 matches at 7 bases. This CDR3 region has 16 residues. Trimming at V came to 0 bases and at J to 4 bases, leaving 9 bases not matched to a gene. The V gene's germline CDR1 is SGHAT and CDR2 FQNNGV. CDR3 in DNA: TGTGCCAGCAGCTTAGAGGGGGGGGTTCAGGGTTACGAGCAGTACTTC. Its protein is CASSLEGGVQGYEQYF.

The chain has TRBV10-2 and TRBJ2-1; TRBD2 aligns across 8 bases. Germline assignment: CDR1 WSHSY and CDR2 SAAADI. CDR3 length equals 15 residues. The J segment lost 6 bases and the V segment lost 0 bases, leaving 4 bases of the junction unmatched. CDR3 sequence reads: CASSESRGGGNEQFF. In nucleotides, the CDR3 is TGCGCCAGCAGTGAGTCCCGGGGGGGCGGCAATGAGCAGTTCTTC.

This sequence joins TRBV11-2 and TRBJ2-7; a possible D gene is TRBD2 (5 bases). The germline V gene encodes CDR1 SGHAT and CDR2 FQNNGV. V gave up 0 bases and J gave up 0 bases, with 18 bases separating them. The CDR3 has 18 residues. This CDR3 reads CASSLDRGLIASSYEQYF. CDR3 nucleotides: TGTGCCAGCAGCTTAGATCGCGGGCTTATAGCGAGCTCCTACGAGCAGTACTTC.

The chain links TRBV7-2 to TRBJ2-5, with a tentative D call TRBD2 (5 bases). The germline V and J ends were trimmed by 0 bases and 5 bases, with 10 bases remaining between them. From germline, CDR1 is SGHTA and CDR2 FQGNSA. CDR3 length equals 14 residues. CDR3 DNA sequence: TGTGCCAGCAGCTTAGCGCGGGCCCCTGAGACCCAGTACTTC. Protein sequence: CASSLARAPETQYF.

DNA for the CDR3: TGTGCCAGCAGCGCGGATGACAGGGGGCTGTCCCCCCAGTATTTT. Protein: CASSADDRGLSPQYF. The chain is built from TRBV9 and TRBJ2-3, with 10 bases aligning to TRBD1. CDR3 length: 15 residues. Germline V gives CDR1 SGDLS, CDR2 YYNGEE. J lost 12 bases, V lost 3 bases, and 13 bases had no gene match.

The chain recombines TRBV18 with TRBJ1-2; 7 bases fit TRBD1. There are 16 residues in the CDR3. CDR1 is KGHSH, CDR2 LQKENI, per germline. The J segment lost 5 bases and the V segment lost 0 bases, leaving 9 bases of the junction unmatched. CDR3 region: CASSPPSVGTVYGYTF. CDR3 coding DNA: TGTGCCAGCTCACCACCGAGCGTTGGGACAGTGTATGGCTACACCTTC.

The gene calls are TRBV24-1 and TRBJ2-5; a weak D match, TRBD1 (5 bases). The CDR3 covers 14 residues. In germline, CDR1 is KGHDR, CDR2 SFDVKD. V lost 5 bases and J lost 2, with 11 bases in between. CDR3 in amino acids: CATSGEQGQETQYF. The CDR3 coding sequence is TGTGCCACCAGTGGCGAGCAGGGACAAGAGACCCAGTACTTC.

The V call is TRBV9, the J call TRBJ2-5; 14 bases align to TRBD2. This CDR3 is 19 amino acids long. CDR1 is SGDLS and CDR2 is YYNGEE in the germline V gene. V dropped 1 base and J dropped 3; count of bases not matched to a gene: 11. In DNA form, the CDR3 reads TGTGCCAGCAGCGTAAGGGGACTAGCGGGAGTAGGGGAAGAAGAGACCCAGTACTTC. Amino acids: CASSVRGLAGVGEEETQYF.

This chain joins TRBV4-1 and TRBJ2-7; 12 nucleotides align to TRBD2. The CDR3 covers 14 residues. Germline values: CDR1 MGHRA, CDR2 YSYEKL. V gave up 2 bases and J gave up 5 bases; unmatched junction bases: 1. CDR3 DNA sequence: TGCGCCAGCAGCCAACTAGCGGGGGGGAACGAGCAGTACTTC. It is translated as CASSQLAGGNEQYF.

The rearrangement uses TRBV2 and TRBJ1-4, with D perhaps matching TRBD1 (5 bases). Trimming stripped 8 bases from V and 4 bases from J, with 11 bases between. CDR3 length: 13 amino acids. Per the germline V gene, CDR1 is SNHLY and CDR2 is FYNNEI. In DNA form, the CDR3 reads TGTGCCAGCGGCGGGACCTTTAATGAAAAACTGTTTTTT. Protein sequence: CASGGTFNEKLFF.

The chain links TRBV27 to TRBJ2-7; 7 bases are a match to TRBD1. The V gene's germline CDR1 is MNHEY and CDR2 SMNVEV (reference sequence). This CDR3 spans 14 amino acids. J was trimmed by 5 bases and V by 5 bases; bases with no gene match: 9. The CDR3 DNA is TGTGCCAGCAGTACGACAGGGAGCGCAGACGAGCAGTACTTC. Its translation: CASSTTGSADEQYF.

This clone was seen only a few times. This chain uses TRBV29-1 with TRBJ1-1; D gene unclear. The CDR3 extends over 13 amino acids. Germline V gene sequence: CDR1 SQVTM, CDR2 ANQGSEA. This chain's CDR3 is CNTRRVGGTEAFF. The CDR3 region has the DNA TGCAACACTCGGAGGGTCGGTGGCACTGAAGCTTTCTTT.